The source of this TCR beta chain is a study of blood T cell repertoires in COVID-19. In the original processing: Reference gene primer amplification gave nucleated cell count estimates. The assay was immunoSEQ multiplex PCR, and TCRdb's table has in-frame clones only and misses some. V, J and clone size are those of that table, while D and trimming were read from the DNA. The profile covers about 260,000 clones, with approximately 88% appearing a single time and 2.5% to 3.5% taken by the ten largest. The CDR3 is 16 residues long. With 0 bases removed from V and 0 bases from J, the gap between germline ends came to 14 bases. Germline-derived CDR1 and CDR2 are GTSNPN and SVGIG (reference sequence). Those enrolled, adults aged roughly 18 to 100 years, came from under 25 US areas.

Sample: PBMCs or T cells enriched from blood (not recorded which). The chain joins TRBV30 to TRBJ1-1; tentative D call: TRBD1 (6 bases). The sequence was obtained from a woman in her thirties or forties who had been exposed to COVID-19. CDR3 nucleotide sequence: TGTGCCTGGAGTGTACGGGACAAACTAATGAACACTGAAGCTTTCTTT. It encodes CAWSVRDKLMNTEAFF.